This entry describes one T cell receptor beta chain. This entry belongs to a study of blood T cell repertoires in COVID-19. For the study at large: PBMCs, B-cell-depleted T cells, or T cells provided the cDNA or gDNA that made up the material.

Per the study methods: Using reference gene primer amplification, nucleated cell counts were estimated. Some clones are missing from TCRdb's copy, which holds only in-frame ones; the method was immunoSEQ multiplex PCR. V and J calls plus clone size are reproduced from that table; the DNA served to infer D and trimming. This table holds almost 350,000 clones, 88% found once. The study assigned cohorts using participant-reported clinical history. Participants in the exposed group had met a COVID-19 case in the 2 weeks before joining the study. The sample comprised PBMCs or T cells enriched from blood (not recorded which). The TCR sequence derives from a woman in her 30s who had been exposed to COVID-19.

The CDR3 sequence is CASSATGDFTEAFF. The CDR3 DNA reads TGTGCCAGTAGCGCGACAGGGGACTTCACTGAAGCTTTCTTT. This chain connects TRBV19 to TRBJ1-1, with 8 bases lining up with TRBD1. Germline V gives CDR1 LNHDA, CDR2 SQIVND (reference sequence). J gave up 4 bases and V 6 bases, and 7 bases lay outside the gene matches. This CDR3 is built from 14 residues.